Listed below are T cell receptor beta chains from one sample, sequenced in a study of shared clonotypes between healthy human individuals. The protocol was immunoSEQ multiplex PCR, while the TCRdb copy is restricted to in-frame clones and leaves out a portion. The data show 900,000 to 1,200,000 clones, 70% to 80% seen once. The sample was memory CD4+ T cells from PBMCs. Source of these receptors: a young man in good health. Some clones in this sample may be carry-over from other donors' samples. The CDR3 runs from the conserved cysteine through the conserved F or W. The D gene is left open where the match is weak.

D gene: NA
J gene: TRBJ1-1
V gene: TRBV5-1
CDR3 length: 13
CDR3 protein: CASSQGVNTEAFF
CDR3 DNA: TGCGCCAGCAGCCAAGGGGTGAACACTGAAGCTTTCTTT

D gene: NA
J gene: TRBJ1-2
V gene: TRBV6-1
CDR3 length: 15
CDR3 protein: CASPGRGSGSYGYTF
CDR3 DNA: TGTGCCAGCCCCGGTAGGGGTTCAGGGAGCTATGGCTACACCTTC

D gene: NA
J gene: TRBJ2-7
V gene: TRBV19
CDR3 length: 13
CDR3 protein: CASSTGAYYEQYF
CDR3 DNA: TGTGCCAGTAGTACGGGGGCTTACTACGAGCAGTACTTC

D gene: NA
J gene: TRBJ2-7
V gene: TRBV27
CDR3 length: 14
CDR3 protein: CASTDPMRAYEQYF
CDR3 DNA: TGTGCCAGCACAGATCCTATGAGGGCCTACGAGCAGTACTTC

D gene: NA
J gene: TRBJ2-3
V gene: TRBV7-3
CDR3 length: 15
CDR3 protein: CASSSGTGDTDTQYF
CDR3 DNA: TGTGCCAGCAGCTCCGGGACTGGGGACACAGATACGCAGTATTTT

D gene: NA
J gene: TRBJ1-1
V gene: TRBV5-4
CDR3 length: 16
CDR3 protein: CASSISTGFVNTEAFF
CDR3 DNA: TGTGCCAGCAGCATATCAACAGGGTTTGTGAACACTGAAGCTTTCTTT

D gene: NA
J gene: TRBJ1-2
V gene: TRBV4-1
CDR3 length: 15
CDR3 protein: CASSPGGGPGYGYTF
CDR3 DNA: TGCGCCAGCAGCCCAGGTGGCGGCCCAGGGTATGGCTACACCTTC

D gene: TRBD2
J gene: TRBJ2-1
V gene: TRBV2
CDR3 length: 14
CDR3 protein: CASHEREGNNEQFF
CDR3 DNA: TGTGCCAGCCATGAGCGGGAGGGTAACAATGAGCAGTTCTTC

D gene: TRBD2
J gene: TRBJ2-7
V gene: TRBV9
CDR3 length: 13
CDR3 protein: CASSPSGLAVQYF
CDR3 DNA: TGTGCCAGCAGCCCCTCCGGACTAGCGGTCCAGTACTTC

D gene: TRBD1
J gene: TRBJ2-7
V gene: TRBV11-2
CDR3 length: 17
CDR3 protein: CASSLTMQGQGAYEQYF
CDR3 DNA: TGTGCCAGCAGCTTAACCATGCAGGGACAGGGGGCCTACGAGCAGTACTTC

D gene: NA
J gene: TRBJ1-1
V gene: TRBV28
CDR3 length: 14
CDR3 protein: CASTLGSMNTEAFF
CDR3 DNA: TGTGCCAGCACCTTAGGGTCCATGAACACTGAAGCTTTCTTT

D gene: TRBD1
J gene: TRBJ1-1
V gene: TRBV19
CDR3 length: 16
CDR3 protein: CASSRMRQGAQTEAFF
CDR3 DNA: TGTGCCAGTAGTAGGATGCGACAGGGGGCGCAAACTGAAGCTTTCTTT

D gene: NA
J gene: TRBJ1-1
V gene: TRBV6-1
CDR3 length: 14
CDR3 protein: CASNPRRSDTEAFF
CDR3 DNA: TGTGCCAGCAACCCCCGGAGGAGTGACACTGAAGCTTTCTTT